The clone carrying this T cell receptor beta chain came up many times. Antigen specificity is unknown. This specimen belongs to a study of T-cell reconstitution after alpha-beta-depleted transplantation in children. Unique molecular identifiers were incorporated when the TCRbeta library was constructed. In TCRdb, the PCR reads were re-called with MiXCR into one record per CDR3 protein. The sample has 600,000 or so distinct CDR3 sequences, around 23% seen once. The study's findings and limits: Once a year had passed after transplant, T-cell counts and diversity came mostly from newly produced T cells. Surviving recipient T cells and thymic progenitors accounted for the high day-60 TCRbeta diversity observed in some patients.

The sequence was collected from a boy in the first two years of life who had a stem cell transplant for acute myeloid leukemia, so the T cells may come from the graft donor. Specimen: PBMCs, mostly from graft donor cells, collected 360 days after TCRalphabeta/CD19-depleted stem cell transplant.

Here the CDR3 reads CASSQDAGYNEQFF. The CDR3 nucleotides are TGTGCCAGCAGCCAAGATGCCGGCTACAATGAGCAGTTCTTC. This rearrangement joins TRBV3-1 to TRBJ2-1; D remains ambiguous. Trimming left V 0 bases short and J 3 bases short, with 6 bases between. Germline CDR1 reads LGHDT; CDR2 reads YNNKEL (reference sequence). The CDR3 is made up of 14 amino acids.